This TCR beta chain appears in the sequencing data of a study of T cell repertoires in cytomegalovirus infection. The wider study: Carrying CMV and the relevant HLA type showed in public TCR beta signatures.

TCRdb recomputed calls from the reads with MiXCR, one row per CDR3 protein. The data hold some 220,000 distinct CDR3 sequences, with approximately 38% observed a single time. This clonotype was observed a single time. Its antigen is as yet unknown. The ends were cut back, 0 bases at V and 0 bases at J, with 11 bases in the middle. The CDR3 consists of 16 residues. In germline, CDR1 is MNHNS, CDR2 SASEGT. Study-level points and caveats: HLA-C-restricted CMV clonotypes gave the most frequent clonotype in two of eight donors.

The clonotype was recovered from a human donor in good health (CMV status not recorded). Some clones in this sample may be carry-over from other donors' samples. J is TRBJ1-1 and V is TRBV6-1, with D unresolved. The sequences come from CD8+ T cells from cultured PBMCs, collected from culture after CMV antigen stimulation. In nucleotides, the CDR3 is TGTGCCAGCAGTGAAGCGGACCCTACCATGAACACTGAAGCTTTCTTT. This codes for CASSEADPTMNTEAFF.